This T cell receptor beta chain was sequenced for a study of T cell responses to AZD1222 COVID-19 vaccine (dated by TCRdb to the early 2020s). With regard to the full study: A total of over 230 trial participants underwent TCR sequencing, of whom some 210 received two doses of AZD1222 and about 25 received two doses of the MenACWY control vaccine. Trial participants were enrolled by age into 18-55, 56-69 and 70-plus year subgroups, with about 150, 27 and 61 TCR-sequenced participants respectively. Overall study results and their limits: The 56-69-year group was small, and its depth increase did not reach significance, likely because of low power. After two AZD1222 doses, both the breadth and the depth of spike-specific TCRs were significantly higher than at day 0 and than in MenACWY recipients. The vaccine-associated CD4 TCRs covered the entire spike protein, and the dominant responses fell in regions 160-218 and 743-854. Epitopes outside the regions mutated in the B.1.351 and B.1.1.7 variants were reportedly recognized by nearly half of the unique spike-specific TCRs. Conclusions about previously exposed vaccinees are limited, since just five or six AZD1222 recipients were seropositive for SARS-CoV-2 at baseline. Participants were mostly white British and included more females than males, and it was suggested by the authors that clonal diversity may have been underestimated. Because no day 14 peak-response samples were available, repertoires were characterized only after the peak T cell response.

The CDR3 regions of human TCRbeta chains were analyzed by immunosequencing. From the authors' description of their analysis: TCRs in the repertoires were matched against a reference library of SARS-CoV-2-specific TCRs that had been generated with the MIRA antigen-specificity platform. Breadth was defined as the fraction of unique TCRs that were SARS-CoV-2-associated. Depth was defined as the fraction of total T cells that were SARS-CoV-2-associated. Using the MIRA data, each spike-specific TCR was mapped to the spike region that the TCR reacts to and placed in a CD4 or CD8 class. Log10-transformed breadth and depth values were compared by one-way ANOVA with Sidak's multiple comparisons tests. The clones in this table, taken by TCRdb from immuneACCESS, are in-frame only. Not every clone is retained; where verified, under half of the shortfall comes from an unresolved V gene, and the cause of the rest is unknown. For V, J and clone size, that table is used; D and trimming come from the DNA. The sample table shows approximately 140,000 clones, and about 90% are seen once. The top ten clonotypes cover about 7.5% of the sample.

According to the germline V gene, CDR1 reads ENHRY and CDR2 reads SYGVKD. Trimming removed 7 bases from V and 4 bases from J; the gene matches leave 7 bases unexplained. The CDR3 measures 14 amino acids from cysteine to phenylalanine. Here the CDR3 DNA is all that survives: 42 bases in frame from base 1. Comments on this clone: Its binding antigen is unknown. One base away there is no much larger clone; base qualities are not given.

The sample's time point label is to be understood as: about 28 days (+/-7) after the second vaccine dose. The treatment or condition tag for this specimen amounts to: meningococcal conjugate vaccine given as trial control. Vaccinee samples were obtained from the UK trials COV001 and COV002, which included a single-blind randomized controlled phase 2/3 trial of AZD1222 (ChAdOx1 nCoV-19) in healthy adults. For TCRbeta chain sequencing, PBMC samples from trial participants were taken at day 0 and at day 28 after the second dose. The source of this sequence is an adult who received the MenACWY meningococcal vaccine as a control. The sample consisted of peripheral blood, taken 28 days after the second dose of the MenACWY control vaccine. The sequence joins TRBV10-3 to TRBJ2-5; 9 of the junction bases match TRBD1. Read as DNA, the sequence is TGTGCCATCAAACGGACAGGGGTTGGAGAGACCCAGTACTTC. Its amino acids are CAIKRTGVGETQYF.